The next 29 T cell receptor beta chains were all read from a single sample in a study of glioma-infiltrating T cells. Using RNA template, CDR3s of TCR alpha and beta were amplified with iRepertoire arm-PCR. One entry per CDR3 protein, called by TCRdb with MiXCR from the multiplex PCR reads. The sample includes roughly 350,000 distinct CDR3 sequences, roughly 41% seen only once; the top ten take around 12%. Source material: glioma tissue, nonneoplastic brain tissue, or PBMCs (not recorded which). The receptors here all came from a human donor with low-grade glioma or glioblastoma, undergoing nonglioma brain surgery, or in good health (not recorded which).

The chain links TRBV12-3 or TRBV12-4 to TRBJ1-5; no clear D. V dropped 5 bases and J dropped 3 bases, with 8 bases sitting between them. CDR3 length equals 13 residues. CDR3 bases: TGTGCCAGCAGTCGGGAGTACAATCAGCCCCAGCATTTT. Protein: CASSREYNQPQHF.

Many counts were recorded for this clonotype. The chain couples TRBV27 to TRBJ2-7, with D perhaps TRBD1 or TRBD2 (5 bases each). The ends were cut back, 6 bases at V and 6 bases at J, with 15 bases in the middle. In germline, CDR1 is MNHEY, CDR2 SMNVEV (reference sequence). There are 13 residues in the CDR3. The CDR3 loop is CASSWGTGSEQYF. The CDR3 DNA reads TGTGCCAGCAGCTGGGGGACGGGTAGCGAGCAGTACTTC.

This clonotype was recorded at least ten times. V and J are TRBV6-1 and TRBJ1-1, with D tentatively TRBD1 (5 bases). The germline V gene encodes CDR1 MNHNS and CDR2 SASEGT. The CDR3 totals 14 residues. The ends were cut back, 7 bases at V and 1 base at J, with 13 bases in the middle. CDR3 in amino acids: CASILVTGNTEAFF. CDR3 sequence (DNA): TGTGCCAGCATATTGGTTACAGGGAACACTGAAGCTTTCTTT.

The chain uses TRBV7-6 and TRBJ2-3; 12 bases match TRBD2. The CDR3 is 15 residues long. Germline assignment: CDR1 SGHVS and CDR2 FNYEAQ. Losses at the gene ends were 7 bases for V and 2 bases for J; bases not matched to a gene: 4. For the CDR3, the DNA is TGTGCCAGCACCGGACTAGCGGGACCCACAGATACGCAGTATTTT. Translating gives CASTGLAGPTDTQYF. Variable domain in full (rest from reference TRBV7-6 and TRBJ2-3): GAGVSQSPRYKVTKRGQDVALRCDPISGHVSLYWYRQALGQGPEFLTYFNYEAQQDKSGLPNDRFSAERPEGSISTLTIQRTEQRDSAMYRCASTGLAGPTDTQYFGPGTRLTVL.

The chain combines TRBV20-1 with TRBJ2-2, with a possible D match to TRBD1 (8 bases). V was shortened by 1 base and J by 5 bases, with 14 bases between the two germline ends. CDR1 and CDR2 (germline): DFQATT, SNEGSKA (reference sequence). This CDR3 has 15 residues. The DNA of the CDR3 is TGCAGTGCTAGAGTGGACAGGGAGGGGACCGGGGAGCTGTTTTTT. This translates into CSARVDREGTGELFF.

This chain uses TRBV28 with TRBJ2-7; D is uncertain. CDR3 length equals 14 residues. Germline CDR1 and CDR2: MDHEN and SYDVKM. Between the trimmed V and J ends, which lost 1 base and 0 bases, there was a span of 7 bases. The CDR3 DNA reads as TGTGCCAGCAGTTTATATCCGAGCTCCTACGAGCAGTACTTC. This gives the protein CASSLYPSSYEQYF.

This clonotype was counted once. The rearrangement uses TRBV7-6 and TRBJ2-5; tentatively, D is TRBD1 or TRBD2 (5 bases each). The CDR3 is made up of 13 amino acids. Germline V gene lookup returns CDR1 SGHVS and CDR2 FNYEAQ. V was clipped by 7 bases and J by 5 bases, with 14 bases between them. CDR3 in DNA: TGTGCCAGCACCGAGGGACGGACCGAGACCCAGTACTTC. Translating gives CASTEGRTETQYF.

The rearrangement uses TRBV9 and TRBJ2-3; no clear D gene. Germline V gene data show CDR1 as SGDLS and CDR2 as YYNGEE. V lost 0 bases and J lost 6, with 8 bases in between. This CDR3 has 13 residues. The CDR3 reads CASSVVPADTQYF. In DNA form, the CDR3 reads TGTGCCAGCAGCGTAGTCCCAGCCGATACGCAGTATTTT. The full variable domain, rest sourced from reference TRBV9 and TRBJ2-3, is DSGVTQTPKHLITATGQRVTLRCSPRSGDLSVYWYQQSLDQGLQFLIQYYNGEERAKGNILERFSAQQFPDLHSELNLSSLELGDSALYFCASSVVPADTQYFGPGTRLTVL.

This clonotype came up a few times. CDR3 amino acids: CSARGPGAKETEAFF. CDR3 nucleotide sequence: TGCAGTGCTAGAGGCCCGGGCGCGAAGGAAACTGAAGCTTTCTTT. The chain recombines TRBV20-1 with TRBJ1-1; no clear D gene. Trimming removed 1 base at V and 5 bases at J, with 17 bases between. Germline loops: CDR1 DFQATT, CDR2 SNEGSKA (reference sequence). The CDR3 contains 15 residues.

In this sample, this clonotype turned up a few times. The rearrangement uses TRBV7-2 and TRBJ1-1; D gene uncertain. The V end was cut by 1 base, the J end by 11 bases, with 14 bases between. The CDR3 spans 13 residues. CDR1 SGHTA and CDR2 FQGNSA come from the germline V gene. In DNA, the CDR3 is TGTGCCAGCAGCTTAGTACGCTCAGAAGGGGCTTTCTTT. Translating gives CASSLVRSEGAFF.

V is TRBV19 and J is TRBJ1-1; D gene unclear. With 10 bases removed from V and 11 bases from J, the gap between germline ends came to 17 bases. Germline values: CDR1 LNHDA, CDR2 SQIVND (reference sequence). There are 11 residues in the CDR3. CDR3 nucleotides: TGTGCCACCTACGCTCAGGAAACCGCTTTCTTT. This codes for CATYAQETAFF.

The chain has TRBV28 and TRBJ2-1; D is uncertain. In germline, CDR1 is MDHEN, CDR2 SYDVKM. The CDR3 totals 12 residues. The V end lost 3 bases, the J end lost 8 bases, and 8 bases lay between the germline ends. The CDR3 sequence: CASSFRIHEQFF. The CDR3 nucleotides read TGTGCCAGCAGTTTCCGGATCCATGAGCAGTTCTTC.

The CDR3 bases are TGTGCCAGCAGCCAAGAGCGTGCAACGGGTGGCTACACCTTC. Protein sequence: CASSQERATGGYTF. V is TRBV4-2 and J is TRBJ1-2; D ambiguous. The V and J ends lost 0 bases and 7 bases respectively, with 12 bases between them. The CDR3 sequence is 14 residues long. Germline V CDR1 and CDR2: LGHNA, YNFKEQ.

This clonotype was seen a few times. The chain employs TRBV27 and TRBJ2-5; D ambiguous. Between the trimmed V and J ends, which lost 11 bases and 5 bases, there was a span of 12 bases. The germline CDR1 and CDR2 sequences are MNHEY and SMNVEV (reference sequence). The CDR3 is 11 residues long. In DNA, the CDR3 is TGTGCCTCCCGTGGGGTGGAGACCCAGTACTTC. Amino acid sequence: CASRGVETQYF.

About this clonotype itself: Since a much larger clone is just one base distant, this may be a read error. The CDR3 ends on some other residue instead of the conserved phenylalanine or tryptophan, so this is likely a read error. The chain recombines TRBV15 with TRBJ2-1; TRBD1 might be the D (5 bases). V dropped 5 bases and J dropped 7 bases, with 12 bases sitting between them. CDR3 length: 13 residues. Germline V lookup: CDR1 LNHNV, CDR2 YYDKDF (reference sequence). CDR3 bases: TGTGCCACCAGCGGGGCTCAGGGTAATGAGCAGTTCCTC. This gives the protein CATSGAQGNEQFL.

The genes are TRBV6-2 or TRBV6-3 and TRBJ2-5, with D tentatively TRBD1 (6 bases). Germline lookup yields CDR1 MNHEY and CDR2 SVGEGT. The CDR3 sequence is 17 residues long. V was trimmed by 7 bases and J by 1 base, leaving 22 bases between them. The CDR3 loop is CASTPRCGGESQETQYF. The CDR3 nucleotides are TGTGCCAGCACCCCCAGGTGTGGGGGCGAATCCCAAGAGACCCAGTACTTC.

This clonotype turned up a few times. V is TRBV6-5 and J is TRBJ2-7; unclear D gene. This CDR3 is 14 amino acids long. From germline, CDR1 is MNHEY and CDR2 SVGAGI. V was pared by 2 bases and J by 3 bases, with 11 bases between. The CDR3 region has the DNA TGTGCCAGCAGTTACGGGCAGGCGAACTACGAGCAGTACTTC. This gives the protein CASSYGQANYEQYF.

Comment on this clonotype: Just one base apart from a much larger clone, this may be a read error. The chain joins TRBV20-1 to TRBJ1-1, with a tentative D call TRBD1 (5 bases). V lost 1 base and J 2 bases, leaving 11 bases between the germline ends. The CDR3 length is 14 residues. Germline values: CDR1 DFQATT, CDR2 SNEGSKA (reference sequence). The CDR3 loop reads CSARVPGINTEAFF. CDR3 DNA sequence: TGCAGTGCTAGAGTCCCAGGGATAAACACTGAAGCTTTCTTT.

For this clonotype: A read error may explain this, as a much larger clone is one base away. The V call is TRBV6-5, the J call TRBJ2-3; 9 bases are a match to TRBD1. The V segment lost 6 bases and the J segment 3 bases; nucleotides outside the gene matches: 7. The CDR3 sequence is 15 residues long. CDR1 is MNHEY and CDR2 is SVGAGI in the germline V gene. For the CDR3, the DNA is TGTGCCAGCAGCCGGACAGGGGCAGTTACAGATACGCAGTATTTT. Its protein product is CASSRTGAVTDTQYF.

On this clonotype: One end of the junction is discordant with germline, which a read error may explain. The CDR3 region has the DNA TGTGCCAGCAGTTACTGGGGATTTAACTGGCCCGCCGGGGAGCAGCACTTC. Translating it yields CASSYWGFNWPAGEQHF. V usage is TRBV6-5 and J usage is TRBJ2-7; D perhaps matches TRBD2 (5 bases). This CDR3 spans 17 amino acids. The germline CDR1 and CDR2 sequences are MNHEY and SVGAGI.

The V call is TRBV6-2 or TRBV6-3, the J call TRBJ2-7; D is possibly TRBD1 or TRBD2 (5 bases each). Germline assignment: CDR1 MNHEY and CDR2 SVGEGT. V lost 6 bases, J lost 2 bases, and 17 bases lay in between. This CDR3 comprises 15 residues. Here the CDR3 reads CASSPKGSAAYEQYF. CDR3 coding DNA: TGTGCCAGCAGCCCGAAGGGGAGCGCCGCCTACGAGCAGTACTTC.

V gene TRBV2 combines with J gene TRBJ2-7, with unresolved D. V was trimmed by 1 base and J by 13 bases, leaving 2 bases between them. The CDR3 is 8 amino acids. The germline V gene has CDR1 SNHLY and CDR2 FYNNEI. The CDR3 bases are TGTGCCAGCAGTGAAGGTTACTTC. It translates to CASSEGYF.

There are a few counts of this clonotype. The CDR3 loop reads CASSLAPSTDTQYF. Here the CDR3 DNA reads TGTGCCAGCAGTTTAGCCCCTAGCACAGATACGCAGTATTTT. This chain joins TRBV12-3 or TRBV12-4 and TRBJ2-3, with no clear D. CDR3 length: 14 amino acids. The ends were cut back, 0 bases at V and 0 bases at J, with 4 bases in the middle.

About this clonotype itself: A much larger clonotype is one base distant, so this may be a read error. CDR3 amino acids: CARSLGVTGRYNEQFF. The CDR3 nucleotides read TGTGCCAGAAGTTTAGGAGTTACCGGTAGATACAATGAGCAGTTCTTC. The chain uses TRBV27 and TRBJ2-1; D remains ambiguous. From germline, CDR1 is MNHEY and CDR2 SMNVEV (reference sequence). The CDR3 contains 16 residues.

The V and J genes are TRBV28 and TRBJ2-7; possible D gene TRBD1, 5 bases. The CDR3 runs to 13 residues. V was clipped by 5 bases and J by 5 bases, with 13 bases between them. The germline gives CDR1 MDHEN, CDR2 SYDVKM. CDR3 residues: CASSTQGTHEQYF. CDR3 sequence (DNA): TGTGCCAGCAGTACCCAGGGAACCCACGAGCAGTACTTC.

Points on this clonotype: The junction departs from germline at one end; a sequencing error may be responsible. The rearrangement links TRBV25-1 to TRBJ2-3, with D perhaps TRBD2 (6 bases). This CDR3 has 17 amino acids. CDR1 MGHDK and CDR2 SYGVNS come from the germline V gene. The CDR3: CASSERARGRMTDTQYF. The CDR3 DNA sequence: TGTGCCAGCAGTGAACGGGCTAGAGGGAGGATGACAGATACGCAGTACTTT.

For this clonotype: This may be a read error: a much more frequent sequence differs by one nucleotide. This rearrangement joins TRBV4-2 to TRBJ1-2, with D unclear. Germline V gene lookup returns CDR1 LGHNA and CDR2 YNFKEQ. The CDR3 runs 13 residues. Trimming stripped 3 bases from V and 3 bases from J, with 8 bases between. The CDR3 nucleotides are TGTGCCAGCAGCCACGGCCAGGACTATGGCTACACCTTC. Translating it yields CASSHGQDYGYTF.

This chain connects TRBV9 to TRBJ2-3, with a tentative D call TRBD2 (6 bases). Germline CDR1 and CDR2: SGDLS and YYNGEE. This CDR3 has 15 residues. Trimming left V 0 bases short and J 4 bases short, with 12 bases between. The CDR3 loop is CASSVAGAVADTQYF. The CDR3 coding sequence is TGTGCCAGCAGCGTAGCGGGAGCAGTAGCAGATACGCAGTATTTT.

This sequence joins TRBV5-1 and TRBJ2-3, with D maybe TRBD2 (6 bases). Between the trimmed V and J ends, which lost 1 base and 0 bases, there was a span of 12 bases. Germline V gives CDR1 SGHRS, CDR2 YFSETQ. The CDR3 extends over 16 amino acids. In DNA, the CDR3 is TGCGCCAGCAGCTTGACAACGGGAGTGAGCACAGATACGCAGTATTTT. Encoded protein: CASSLTTGVSTDTQYF.